The 11 T cell receptor beta chains listed next were all sequenced from one sample in a study of early T cells in non-severe SARS-CoV-2 infection. TCRdb called the 5' RACE reads again in MiXCR, with one record for every CDR3 protein. This sample has around 12,000 distinct CDR3 sequences, with around 4.9% found just once. The sequencing sample was made of whole blood. The receptors here all came from an adult who was a healthcare worker with PCR-confirmed SARS-CoV-2 infection or an uninfected control (not recorded which).

Many counts were recorded for this clonotype. The chain combines TRBV5-6 with TRBJ2-3, with 11 positions matching TRBD2. This CDR3 contains 18 residues. V gave up 0 bases and J gave up 0 bases; unmatched junction bases: 6. Germline V lookup: CDR1 SGHDT, CDR2 YYEEEE. The DNA of the CDR3 is TGTGCCAGCAGCTTGGTTCTAGCGGGGGGAACTAGCACAGATACGCAGTATTTT. It translates to CASSLVLAGGTSTDTQYF.

Ten or more counts support this clonotype. The CDR3 bases are TGTGCCAGTACTAGGGGAGAGACCCAGTACTTC. Protein: CASTRGETQYF. The rearrangement joins TRBV6-5 to TRBJ2-5; D possibly matches TRBD1 or TRBD2 (5 bases each). Germline V gene sequence: CDR1 MNHEY, CDR2 SVGAGI. The CDR3 has 11 residues. V was cut by 9 bases and J by 4 bases, with 9 bases left in between.

By share, this clonotype counts as medium-sized (0.01 to 0.1%). This rearrangement joins TRBV9 to TRBJ2-1; D remains ambiguous. CDR1 is SGDLS and CDR2 is YYNGEE in the germline V gene. This CDR3 contains 12 residues. Trimming cost V 3 bases and J 10 bases, with 11 bases left between them. For the CDR3, the DNA is TGTGCCAGCAGCGCCTCGCGCGAGGAGCAGTTCTTC. The encoded protein is CASSASREEQFF. Combining the CDR3 with reference TRBV9 and TRBJ2-1 gives the whole variable domain DSGVTQTPKHLITATGQRVTLRCSPRSGDLSVYWYQQSLDQGLQFLIQYYNGEERAKGNILERFSAQQFPDLHSELNLSSLELGDSALYFCASSASREEQFFGPGTRLTVL.

This clonotype was detected many times. The chain joins TRBV7-9 to TRBJ2-5; 7 positions agree with TRBD1. CDR1 and CDR2 from the germline V gene are SEHNR and FQNEAQ (reference sequence). The CDR3 is made up of 17 amino acids. Losses at the gene ends were 4 bases for V and 2 bases for J; bases not matched to a gene: 13. CDR3 nucleotides: TGTGCCAGCAGCTCGAAGGCCCTCGGGACAGCTCAAGAGACCCAGTACTTC. Amino acid sequence: CASSSKALGTAQETQYF.

The sample holds a few counts of this clonotype. The chain is built from TRBV18 and TRBJ1-3; D possibly corresponds to TRBD1 (5 bases). The CDR3 totals 15 residues. Germline V lookup: CDR1 KGHSH, CDR2 LQKENI. Trimming left V 3 bases short and J 2 bases short, with 11 bases between. CDR3 nucleotide sequence: TGTGCCAGCTCACCTCTCCAGGGTCCTGGAAACACCATATATTTT. This gives the protein CASSPLQGPGNTIYF.

This clonotype was detected ten times or more. This rearrangement joins TRBV6-1 to TRBJ1-1; D perhaps matches TRBD1 (5 bases). Trimming cost V 3 bases and J 9 bases, with 14 bases left between them. There are 13 residues in the CDR3. Germline CDR1 MNHNS, CDR2 SASEGT. The CDR3 spells CASSDKDRVKAFF. In nucleotides, the CDR3 is TGTGCCAGCAGTGATAAAGACAGAGTGAAAGCTTTCTTT.

This clonotype was counted at least ten times. V usage is TRBV9 and J usage is TRBJ1-2; 11 bases are shared with TRBD1. CDR3 length: 16 amino acids. Germline values: CDR1 SGDLS, CDR2 YYNGEE. Germline trimming cut 0 bases from V and 5 bases from J; bases unmatched to any gene: 6. For the CDR3, the DNA is TGTGCCAGCAGCGTAGGGGCCGGGACAGGGGGATATGGCTACACCTTC. Protein sequence: CASSVGAGTGGYGYTF.

This clonotype was seen many times. This sequence joins TRBV2 and TRBJ2-3; D is possibly TRBD2 (5 bases). The ends were cut back, 0 bases at V and 1 base at J, with 8 bases in the middle. Germline CDR1 SNHLY, CDR2 FYNNEI. The CDR3 contains 15 residues. CDR3 DNA sequence: TGTGCCAGCAGTGAAGCTCGGACTCGCACAGATACGCAGTATTTT. This gives the protein CASSEARTRTDTQYF.

This clonotype ranks as medium-sized. V gene TRBV7-9 combines with J gene TRBJ1-1, with TRBD1 as a possible D gene (5 bases). CDR1 and CDR2 from the germline V gene are SEHNR and FQNEAQ (reference sequence). Trimming removed 3 bases from V and 5 bases from J, with 13 bases in between. This CDR3 has 14 residues. The CDR3 bases are TGTGCCAGCAGCTTGGAGGGGTCGGTTACTGAAGCTTTCTTT. Translation gives CASSLEGSVTEAFF.

The chain has TRBV7-2 and TRBJ2-7; 8 bases fit TRBD2. This CDR3 spans 13 amino acids. CDR1 is SGHTA and CDR2 is FQGNSA in the germline V gene. Trimming took 7 bases from V and 4 from J; bases not matched to a gene: 6. CDR3 amino acids: CASTPQRGYEQYF. Here the CDR3 DNA reads TGTGCCAGCACCCCCCAGCGGGGGTACGAGCAGTACTTC.

The rearrangement links TRBV7-6 to TRBJ2-3, with a tentative D call TRBD2 (7 bases). Per the germline V gene, CDR1 is SGHVS and CDR2 is FNYEAQ. CDR3 length equals 14 residues. Trimming took 5 bases from V and 4 from J, leaving 13 bases between them. The CDR3 DNA reads TGTGCCAGCAGCCAGAGGGGGGGCGCAGATACGCAGTATTTT. Translation gives CASSQRGGADTQYF.